Shown below are 6 T cell receptor beta chains from a single sample sequenced in a study of cytomegalovirus exposure and HLA in healthy donors. Some clones are missing from TCRdb's copy, which holds only in-frame ones; the method was immunoSEQ multiplex PCR. The repertoire includes over 150,000 clones, around nine tenths of them detected once, and approximately 20% sits in the top ten. Sequencing input: PBMCs. The receptor source for this set is a man between 18 and 29 years old in good health and CMV-seropositive.

This sequence joins TRBV4-2 and TRBJ1-5; 7 nucleotides agree with TRBD1. The length of the CDR3 is 16 residues. The V segment lost 5 bases and the J segment 0 bases; nucleotides outside the gene matches: 7. Germline loops: CDR1 LGHNA, CDR2 YNFKEQ. DNA for the CDR3: TGTGCCAGCAGCACCGGGACAGTAGATAGCAATCAGCCCCAGCATTTT. This translates into CASSTGTVDSNQPQHF.

This chain joins TRBV9 and TRBJ2-1; TRBD2 is a possible D gene (5 bases). The CDR3 is 12 amino acids. V lost 3 bases, J lost 7 bases, and 8 bases lay in between. The germline gives CDR1 SGDLS, CDR2 YYNGEE. In DNA, the CDR3 is TGTGCCAGCAGCGAACTAGGGAATGAGCAGTTCTTC. Encoded protein: CASSELGNEQFF. Full variable domain (rest looked up from reference TRBV9 and TRBJ2-1): DSGVTQTPKHLITATGQRVTLRCSPRSGDLSVYWYQQSLDQGLQFLIQYYNGEERAKGNILERFSAQQFPDLHSELNLSSLELGDSALYFCASSELGNEQFFGPGTRLTVL.

J is TRBJ2-2 and V is TRBV7-2, with 8 bases aligning to TRBD2. The germline CDR1 and CDR2 sequences are SGHTA and FQGNSA. Trimming took 5 bases from V and 6 from J; bases not matched to a gene: 11. This CDR3 spans 16 amino acids. CDR3 amino acids: CASSTVAGFWAGELFF. The DNA for the CDR3 is TGTGCCAGCAGCACCGTAGCGGGGTTTTGGGCCGGGGAGCTGTTTTTT.

The J gene is TRBJ2-2, the V gene TRBV27; 8 nucleotides match TRBD1. This CDR3 is built from 14 residues. J was trimmed by 11 bases and V by 2 bases; bases with no gene match: 7. CDR1 is MNHEY and CDR2 is SMNVEV in the germline V gene (reference sequence). The chain's CDR3 is CASSLGDRTGELFF. The CDR3 region has the DNA TGTGCCAGCAGTTTAGGGGACAGGACAGGAGAGCTGTTTTTT.

V and J are TRBV10-1 and TRBJ2-1; 15 positions match TRBD2. The CDR3 length is 15 residues. Germline lookup yields CDR1 WNHNN and CDR2 SYGVQD (reference sequence). The V segment lost 7 bases and the J segment 6 bases; nucleotides outside the gene matches: 4. The CDR3 sequence: CASTGLAGGRNEQFF. The CDR3 DNA reads as TGCGCCAGCACTGGACTAGCGGGAGGGCGCAATGAGCAGTTCTTC.

The V gene is TRBV4-3, the J gene TRBJ2-3, with 10 nucleotides matching TRBD2. CDR1 is LGHNA and CDR2 is YSLEER in the germline V gene. V was pared by 0 bases and J by 4 bases, with 13 bases of the junction left unmatched. The CDR3 contains 19 residues. The DNA of the CDR3 is TGCGCCAGCAGCCAAGAAGGCGGGCTAGCGGGGGCCTACGCAGATACGCAGTATTTT. It codes for CASSQEGGLAGAYADTQYF.